Each of the 9 T cell receptor beta chains below was sequenced from the same sample in a study of blood T cell repertoires in COVID-19. Measured with immunoSEQ multiplex PCR; TCRdb has only the in-frame clones, and not every one. The sample has 40,000 or so clones; roughly 89% are singletons. The sample consisted of peripheral blood. These receptors were obtained from a human donor in a cohort sampled during active COVID-19.

The chain combines TRBV11-2 with TRBJ1-6; tentative D call: TRBD1 (5 bases). The CDR3 has 18 residues. Trimming took 0 bases from V and 3 from J, leaving 15 bases between them. In germline, CDR1 is SGHAT, CDR2 FQNNGV. CDR3 bases: TGTGCCAGCAGCTTAGATCGATGGGGCAAGTTCTATAATTCACCCCTCCACTTT. This codes for CASSLDRWGKFYNSPLHF.

The CDR3 is CASSEETSGIYEQYF. In nucleotides, the CDR3 is TGTGCCAGCAGTGAAGAGACCTCAGGAATTTACGAGCAGTACTTC. V and J are TRBV2 and TRBJ2-7, with no clear D. The germline gives CDR1 SNHLY, CDR2 FYNNEI. The CDR3 is made up of 15 amino acids. V lost 1 base and J 4 bases, leaving 14 bases between the germline ends.

The chain combines TRBV18 with TRBJ1-1; 10 nucleotides agree with TRBD1. Germline CDR1 KGHSH, CDR2 LQKENI. The CDR3 extends over 16 amino acids. V trimming: 3 bases; J trimming: 4 bases; junction bases outside the gene matches: 8. CDR3 nucleotide sequence: TGTGCCAGCTCACCCTTGGACAGGGGGGGAGGCACTGAAGCTTTCTTT. This gives the protein CASSPLDRGGGTEAFF.

The chain employs TRBV18 and TRBJ2-7, with D uncertain. The germline V gene has CDR1 KGHSH and CDR2 LQKENI. V was trimmed by 5 bases and J by 4 bases, leaving 9 bases between them. CDR3 size: 12 residues. The CDR3 here is CASSGGSYEQYF. Written as DNA, the CDR3 is TGTGCCAGCTCAGGCGGCTCATACGAGCAGTACTTC.

This rearrangement joins TRBV19 to TRBJ2-1; 11 nucleotides line up with TRBD2. This CDR3 has 14 amino acids. Germline CDR1 and CDR2: LNHDA and SQIVND (reference sequence). Losses at the gene ends were 4 bases for V and 8 bases for J; bases not matched to a gene: 4. The chain's CDR3 is CASSKPGLADEQFF. The CDR3 nucleotides read TGTGCCAGTAGTAAGCCGGGACTAGCGGATGAGCAGTTCTTC.

The genes are TRBV4-3 and TRBJ1-4; TRBD1 aligns across 7 bases. Germline V CDR1 and CDR2: LGHNA, YSLEER. The CDR3 has 16 amino acids. Trimming cost V 4 bases and J 8 bases; bases outside gene matches: 13. CDR3 sequence: CASSPSSTGWREKLFF. Here the CDR3 DNA reads TGCGCCAGCAGCCCCTCCTCGACAGGGTGGCGAGAAAAACTGTTTTTT.

V is TRBV7-2 and J is TRBJ2-7, with a tentative D call TRBD1 (6 bases). The germline CDR1 and CDR2 sequences are SGHTA and FQGNSA. V was clipped by 3 bases and J by 3 bases, with 9 bases between them. The CDR3 covers 13 residues. In nucleotides, the CDR3 is TGTGCCAGCAGCTTGACAGGAGACTACGAGCAGTACTTC. It is translated as CASSLTGDYEQYF.

The chain has TRBV7-8 and TRBJ1-5; maybe TRBD1 (5 bases). In germline, CDR1 is SGHVS, CDR2 FQNEAQ. The V and J ends lost 2 bases and 6 bases respectively, with 11 bases between them. CDR3 length: 14 amino acids. The CDR3 bases are TGTGCCAGCAGCTTAAGCAGGGCAGGTCAGCCCCAGCATTTT. As protein: CASSLSRAGQPQHF.

V and J are TRBV11-3 and TRBJ2-7, with TRBD1 matching 9 bases. The CDR3 is 15 amino acids. The ends lost 2 bases at V and 6 bases at J; junction bases unmatched: 8. The germline V gene has CDR1 SGHNT and CDR2 YENEEA. The DNA of the CDR3 is TGTGCCAGCAGCTTATCCGGGACAGGGACTGGCGAGCAGTACTTC. Amino acid sequence: CASSLSGTGTGEQYF. Full variable domain (rest looked up from reference TRBV11-3 and TRBJ2-7): EAGVVQSPRYKIIEKKQPVAFWCNPISGHNTLYWYLQNLGQGPELLIRYENEEAVDDSQLPKDRFSAERLKGVDSTLKIQPAELGDSAVYLCASSLSGTGTGEQYFGPGTRLTVT.